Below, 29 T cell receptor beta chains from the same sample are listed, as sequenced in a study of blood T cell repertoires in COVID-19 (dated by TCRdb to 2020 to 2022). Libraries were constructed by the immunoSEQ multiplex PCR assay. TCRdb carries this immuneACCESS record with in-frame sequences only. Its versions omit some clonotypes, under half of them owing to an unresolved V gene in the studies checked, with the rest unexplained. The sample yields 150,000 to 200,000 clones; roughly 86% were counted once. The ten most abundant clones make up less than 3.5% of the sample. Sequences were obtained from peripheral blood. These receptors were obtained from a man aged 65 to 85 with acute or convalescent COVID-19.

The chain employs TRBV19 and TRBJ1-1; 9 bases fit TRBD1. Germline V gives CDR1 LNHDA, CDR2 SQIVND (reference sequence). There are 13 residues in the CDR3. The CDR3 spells CPPGTGKDTEAFF. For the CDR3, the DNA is TGTCCCCCCGGGACAGGGAAGGACACTGAAGCTTTCTTT.

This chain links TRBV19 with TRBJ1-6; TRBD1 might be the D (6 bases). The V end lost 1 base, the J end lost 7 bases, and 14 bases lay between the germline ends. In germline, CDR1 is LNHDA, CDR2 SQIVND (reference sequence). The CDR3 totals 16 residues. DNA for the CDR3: TGTGCCAGTAGTATAGCAGGGGCCACTCGCAATTCACCCCTCCACTTT. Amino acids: CASSIAGATRNSPLHF.

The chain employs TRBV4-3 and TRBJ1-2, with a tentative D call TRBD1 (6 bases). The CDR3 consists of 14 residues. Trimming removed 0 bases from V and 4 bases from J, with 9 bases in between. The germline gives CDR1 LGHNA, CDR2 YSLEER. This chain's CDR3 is CASSQEPGAYGYTF. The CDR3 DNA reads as TGCGCCAGCAGCCAAGAACCAGGGGCCTATGGCTACACCTTC.

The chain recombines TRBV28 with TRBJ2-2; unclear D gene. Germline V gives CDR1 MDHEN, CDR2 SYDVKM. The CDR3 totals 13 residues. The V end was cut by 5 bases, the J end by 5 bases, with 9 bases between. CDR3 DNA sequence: TGTGCCAGCAGTCCAACAGTAACCGGGGAGCTGTTTTTT. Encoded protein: CASSPTVTGELFF.

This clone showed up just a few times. CDR3 sequence (DNA): TGTGCCAGCAGTCAATGGGGGGGTAACGAGCAGTACTTC. Translating it yields CASSQWGGNEQYF. V gene TRBV27 combines with J gene TRBJ2-7; TRBD2 aligns across 7 bases. The CDR3 has 13 amino acids. The germline V gene has CDR1 MNHEY and CDR2 SMNVEV (reference sequence). J was trimmed by 5 bases and V by 5 bases; bases with no gene match: 6.

The CDR3 loop reads CASKVGGLDLYEQYF. Written as DNA, the CDR3 is TGTGCCAGCAAAGTAGGGGGACTAGATCTCTACGAGCAGTACTTC. This chain joins TRBV2 and TRBJ2-7; 8 positions agree with TRBD2. The V and J ends lost 7 bases and 3 bases, in that order; junction bases with no gene match: 11. This CDR3 comprises 15 residues. The germline V gene has CDR1 SNHLY and CDR2 FYNNEI.

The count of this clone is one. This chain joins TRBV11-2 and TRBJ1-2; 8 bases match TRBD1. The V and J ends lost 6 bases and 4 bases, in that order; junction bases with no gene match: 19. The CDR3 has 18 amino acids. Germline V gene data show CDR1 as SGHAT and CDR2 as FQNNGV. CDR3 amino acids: CASRPLTGAGVETYGYTF. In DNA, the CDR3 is TGTGCCAGCAGACCTCTGACAGGGGCGGGTGTTGAGACCTATGGCTACACCTTC.

CDR3 sequence (DNA): TGTGCCAGTAGTCAGGGGGCTGACGAGCAGTACTTC. It specifies CASSQGADEQYF. V is TRBV19 and J is TRBJ2-7, with 8 positions matching TRBD1. V shed 5 bases and J 5 bases; nucleotides not matched to a gene: 2. Germline V gene lookup returns CDR1 LNHDA and CDR2 SQIVND (reference sequence). The CDR3 consists of 12 residues.

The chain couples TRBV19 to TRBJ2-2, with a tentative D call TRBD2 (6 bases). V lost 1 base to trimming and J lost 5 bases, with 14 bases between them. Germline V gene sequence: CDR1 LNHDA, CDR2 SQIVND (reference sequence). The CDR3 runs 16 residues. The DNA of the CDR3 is TGTGCCAGTAGTATAGTATCGGGACTTATAACCGGGGAGCTGTTTTTT. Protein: CASSIVSGLITGELFF.

The chain's CDR3 is CASSVGAGWGYTF. CDR3 in DNA: TGTGCCAGCAGCGTAGGGGCCGGATGGGGCTACACCTTC. V and J are TRBV9 and TRBJ1-2; no clear D gene. The CDR3 runs to 13 residues. V dropped 0 bases and J dropped 8 bases, with 11 bases sitting between them. From germline, CDR1 is SGDLS and CDR2 YYNGEE.

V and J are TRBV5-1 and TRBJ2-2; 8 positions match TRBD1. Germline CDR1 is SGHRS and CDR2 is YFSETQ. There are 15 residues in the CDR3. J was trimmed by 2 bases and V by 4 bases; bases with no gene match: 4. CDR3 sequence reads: CASSRGQGNTGELFF. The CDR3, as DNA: TGCGCCAGCAGCCGTGGACAGGGCAACACCGGGGAGCTGTTTTTT.

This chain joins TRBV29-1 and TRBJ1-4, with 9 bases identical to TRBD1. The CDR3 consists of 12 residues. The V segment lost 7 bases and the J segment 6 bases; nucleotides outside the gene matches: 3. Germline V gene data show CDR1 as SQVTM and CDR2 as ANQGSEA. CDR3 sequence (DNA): TGCAGCGCAGGACAGGGGTATGAAAAACTGTTTTTT. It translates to CSAGQGYEKLFF. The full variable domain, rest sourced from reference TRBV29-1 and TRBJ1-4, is SAVISQKPSRDICQRGTSLTIQCQVDSQVTMMFWYRQQPGQSLTLIATANQGSEATYESGFVIDKFPISRPNLTFSTLTVSNMSPEDSSIYLCSAGQGYEKLFFGSGTQLSVL.

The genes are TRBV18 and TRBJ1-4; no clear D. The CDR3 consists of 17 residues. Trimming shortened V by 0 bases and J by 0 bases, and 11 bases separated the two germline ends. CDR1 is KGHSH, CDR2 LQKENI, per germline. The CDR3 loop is CASSPPEHAATNEKLFF. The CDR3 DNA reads TGTGCCAGCTCACCACCGGAGCACGCAGCAACTAATGAAAAACTGTTTTTT.

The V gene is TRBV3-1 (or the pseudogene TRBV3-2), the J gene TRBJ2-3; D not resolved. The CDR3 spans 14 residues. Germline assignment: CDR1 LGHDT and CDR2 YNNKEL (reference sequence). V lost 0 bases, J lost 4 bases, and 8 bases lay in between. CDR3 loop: CASSQDNRADTQYF. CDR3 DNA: TGTGCCAGCAGCCAAGATAACAGAGCAGATACGCAGTATTTT.

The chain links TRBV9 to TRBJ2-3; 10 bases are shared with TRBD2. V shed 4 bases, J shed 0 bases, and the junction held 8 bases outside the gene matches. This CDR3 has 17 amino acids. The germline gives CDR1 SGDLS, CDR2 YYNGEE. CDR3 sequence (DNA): TGTGCCAGCAGCTTTCTAAGCGGGAGGGCGAGCACAGATACGCAGTATTTT. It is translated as CASSFLSGRASTDTQYF.

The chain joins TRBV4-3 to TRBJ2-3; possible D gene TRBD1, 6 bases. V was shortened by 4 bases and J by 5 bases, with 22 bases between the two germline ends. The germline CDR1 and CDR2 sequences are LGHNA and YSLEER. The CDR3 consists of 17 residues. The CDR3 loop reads CASSPQFGTGLVDTQYF. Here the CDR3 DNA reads TGCGCCAGCAGCCCGCAATTCGGAACAGGGTTGGTAGATACGCAGTATTTT.

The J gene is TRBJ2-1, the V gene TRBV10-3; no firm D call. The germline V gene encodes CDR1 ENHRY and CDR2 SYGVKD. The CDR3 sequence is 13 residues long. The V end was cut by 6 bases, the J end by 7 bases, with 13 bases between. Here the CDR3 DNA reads TGTGCCATCAGCCTAATTTCCGGGAATGAGCAGTTCTTC. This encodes CAISLISGNEQFF.

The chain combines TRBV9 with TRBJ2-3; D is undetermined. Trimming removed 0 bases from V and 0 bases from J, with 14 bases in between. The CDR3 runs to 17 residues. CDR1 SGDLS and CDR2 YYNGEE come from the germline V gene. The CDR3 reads CASSVASYRESTDTQYF. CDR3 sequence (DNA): TGTGCCAGCAGCGTAGCCTCCTACAGAGAGAGCACAGATACGCAGTATTTT.

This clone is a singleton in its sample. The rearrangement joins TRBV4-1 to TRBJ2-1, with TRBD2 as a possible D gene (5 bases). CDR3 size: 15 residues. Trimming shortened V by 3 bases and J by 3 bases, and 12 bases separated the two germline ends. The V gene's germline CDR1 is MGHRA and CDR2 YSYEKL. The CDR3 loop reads CASSQDGVFYNEQFF. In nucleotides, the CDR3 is TGCGCCAGCAGCCAGGACGGGGTTTTCTACAATGAGCAGTTCTTC.

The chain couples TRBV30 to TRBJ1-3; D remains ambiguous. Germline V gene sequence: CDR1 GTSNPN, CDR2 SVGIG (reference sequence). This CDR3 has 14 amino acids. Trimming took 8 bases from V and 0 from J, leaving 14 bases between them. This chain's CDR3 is CANAGPLSGNTIYF. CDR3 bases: TGTGCCAACGCGGGCCCACTCTCTGGAAACACCATATATTTT.

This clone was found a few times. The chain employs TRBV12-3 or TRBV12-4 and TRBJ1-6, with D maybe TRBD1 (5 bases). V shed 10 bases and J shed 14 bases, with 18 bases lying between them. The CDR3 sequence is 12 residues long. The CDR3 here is CATNAGGRTLHF. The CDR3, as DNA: TGTGCCACTAATGCGGGGGGAAGAACCCTCCACTTT.

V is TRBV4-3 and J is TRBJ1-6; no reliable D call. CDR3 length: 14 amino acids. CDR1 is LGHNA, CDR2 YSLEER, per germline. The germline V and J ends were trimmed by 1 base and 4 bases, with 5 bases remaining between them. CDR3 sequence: CASSQAGYNSPLHF. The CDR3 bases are TGCGCCAGCAGCCAAGCGGGATATAATTCACCCCTCCACTTT.

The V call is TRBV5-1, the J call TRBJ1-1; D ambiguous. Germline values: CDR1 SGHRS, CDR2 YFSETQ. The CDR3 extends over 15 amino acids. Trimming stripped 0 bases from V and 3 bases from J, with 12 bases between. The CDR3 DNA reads TGCGCCAGCAGCTTGGATGGACTCCAGTACACTGAAGCTTTCTTT. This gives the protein CASSLDGLQYTEAFF.

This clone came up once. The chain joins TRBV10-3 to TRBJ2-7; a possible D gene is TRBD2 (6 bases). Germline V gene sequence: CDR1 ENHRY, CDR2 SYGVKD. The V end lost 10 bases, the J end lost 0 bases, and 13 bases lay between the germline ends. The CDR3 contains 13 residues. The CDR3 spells CATRDFSSYEQYF. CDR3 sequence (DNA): TGTGCCACGAGGGACTTCAGCTCCTACGAGCAGTACTTC.

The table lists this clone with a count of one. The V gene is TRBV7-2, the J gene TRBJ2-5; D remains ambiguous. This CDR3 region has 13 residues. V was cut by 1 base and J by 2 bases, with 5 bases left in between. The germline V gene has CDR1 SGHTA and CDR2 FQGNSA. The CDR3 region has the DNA TGTGCCAGCAGCTTAGTGGCTCAAGAGACCCAGTACTTC. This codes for CASSLVAQETQYF.

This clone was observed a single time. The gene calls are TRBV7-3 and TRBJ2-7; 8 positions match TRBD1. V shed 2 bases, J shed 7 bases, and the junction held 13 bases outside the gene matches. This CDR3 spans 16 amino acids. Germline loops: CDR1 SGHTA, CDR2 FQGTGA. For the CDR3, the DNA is TGTGCCAGCAGCTTACGGCGGCAGGGGGCGCGTCAAGAGCAGTACTTC. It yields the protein CASSLRRQGARQEQYF.

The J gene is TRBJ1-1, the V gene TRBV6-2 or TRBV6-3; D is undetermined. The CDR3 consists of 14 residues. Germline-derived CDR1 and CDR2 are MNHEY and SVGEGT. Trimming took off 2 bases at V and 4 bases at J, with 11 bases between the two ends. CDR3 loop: CASSYQEATTEAFF. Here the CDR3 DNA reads TGTGCCAGCAGTTACCAAGAGGCGACCACTGAAGCTTTCTTT.

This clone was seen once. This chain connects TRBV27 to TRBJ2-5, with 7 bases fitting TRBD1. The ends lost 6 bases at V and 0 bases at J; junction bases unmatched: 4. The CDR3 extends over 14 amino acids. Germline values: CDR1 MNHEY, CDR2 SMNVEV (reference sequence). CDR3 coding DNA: TGTGCCAGCAGCTTTACAGGGGACCAAGAGACCCAGTACTTC. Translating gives CASSFTGDQETQYF.

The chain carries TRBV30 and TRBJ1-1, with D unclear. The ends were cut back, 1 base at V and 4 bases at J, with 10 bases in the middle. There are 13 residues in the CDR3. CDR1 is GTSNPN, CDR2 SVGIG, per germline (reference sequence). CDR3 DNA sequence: TGTGCCTGGAGTGACGGGAGAAGCACTGAAGCTTTCTTT. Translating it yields CAWSDGRSTEAFF.